Following are 27 T cell receptor beta chains from one sample sequenced in a study of T cells in Graves' hyperthyroidism and ophthalmopathy. From RNA transcripts, TCR beta CDR3 regions were amplified. A first-round RT-PCR of the TCR CDR3 used the HTBI primer set. TCRdb re-called the multiplex PCR reads through MiXCR, storing one row per CDR3 protein. The sample shows about 350,000 distinct CDR3 sequences, 13% to 15% of them seen only once. Sequencing was carried out using blood. The receptors derive from a woman aged 55-69 years with Graves' ophthalmopathy.

V usage is TRBV29-1 and J usage is TRBJ2-7; 8 positions match TRBD2. Unmatched junction bases numbered 6, after V lost 6 bases and J lost 5 bases. Per germline, CDR1 SQVTM and CDR2 ANQGSEA. CDR3 length equals 12 residues. In DNA, the CDR3 is TGCAGCGTCGCCGGGGGGGGCGACGAGCAGTACTTC. Encoded protein: CSVAGGGDEQYF.

This clonotype has more than one count but fewer than ten. This sequence joins TRBV12-3 or TRBV12-4 and TRBJ2-3; TRBD1 is a possible D gene (6 bases). V lost 5 bases to trimming and J lost 5 bases, with 14 bases between them. The CDR3 has 14 residues. CDR3 DNA: TGTGCCAGCAGTACCCAAGCCAGGGGAGATACGCAGTATTTT. It specifies CASSTQARGDTQYF.

Worth noting for this clonotype: This sequence may be a read error, since a much larger clone differs from it by one base. The rearrangement links TRBV11-2 to TRBJ2-5, with 8 bases identical to TRBD1. Trimming at V came to 3 bases and at J to 9 bases, leaving 12 bases not matched to a gene. Germline CDR1 is SGHAT and CDR2 is FQNNGV. This CDR3 contains 15 residues. The CDR3 DNA is TGTGCCAGCAGCTTCGGGGATACAGGGGGTGAGGCCCAGTACTTC. It yields the protein CASSFGDTGGEAQYF.

The table lists this clonotype with a few counts. J is TRBJ2-1 and V is TRBV19, with 10 bases lining up with TRBD2. CDR1 and CDR2 from the germline V gene are LNHDA and SQIVND (reference sequence). J lost 4 bases, V lost 0 bases, and 3 bases had no gene match. The CDR3 is made up of 16 amino acids. The CDR3 reads CASSIEGTSEYNEQFF. The CDR3 DNA sequence: TGTGCCAGTAGTATAGAGGGGACTAGCGAGTACAATGAGCAGTTCTTC.

Concerning this clonotype itself: Being one base from a much bigger clone, this may be a read error. V and J are TRBV28 and TRBJ1-5; possible D gene TRBD1, 6 bases. The V gene's germline CDR1 is MDHEN and CDR2 SYDVKM. The CDR3 length is 13 residues. The V end lost 6 bases, the J end lost 9 bases, and 15 bases lay between the germline ends. The CDR3 loop reads CASSPGASRPQHF. For the CDR3, the DNA is TGTGCCAGCAGCCCAGGGGCTTCTCGGCCCCAGCATTTT.

The V call is TRBV9, the J call TRBJ2-3, with D hard to call. V was pared by 0 bases and J by 0 bases, with 8 bases between. The germline CDR1 and CDR2 sequences are SGDLS and YYNGEE. There are 15 residues in the CDR3. In DNA, the CDR3 is TGTGCCAGCAGCGTAGCAGCGTCTAGCACAGATACGCAGTATTTT. Protein sequence: CASSVAASSTDTQYF.

V and J are TRBV10-2 and TRBJ1-2, with 8 bases fitting TRBD1. CDR3 length: 13 residues. Trimming at V came to 6 bases and at J to 3 bases, leaving 3 bases not matched to a gene. Germline V CDR1 and CDR2: WSHSY, SAAADI. CDR3 loop: CASSRTGHYGYTF. The CDR3 coding sequence is TGCGCCAGCAGCAGGACAGGGCACTATGGCTACACCTTC.

In its sample, this clonotype was seen a few times. The rearrangement joins TRBV19 to TRBJ2-4; 10 nucleotides align to TRBD2. Unmatched junction bases numbered 4, after V lost 2 bases and J lost 6 bases. CDR1 and CDR2 from the germline V gene are LNHDA and SQIVND (reference sequence). The CDR3 is made up of 15 amino acids. The CDR3 nucleotides are TGTGCCAGTAGTATACTCCAGCGGGGGGGAAACATTCAGTACTTC. It specifies CASSILQRGGNIQYF.

V and J are TRBV7-2 and TRBJ1-5; 7 bases align to TRBD1. Germline V gene sequence: CDR1 SGHTA, CDR2 FQGNSA. This CDR3 is 11 amino acids long. V trimming: 7 bases; J trimming: 13 bases; junction bases outside the gene matches: 7. The CDR3 sequence is CASTRGGVQHF. In DNA form, the CDR3 reads TGTGCCAGCACCAGGGGGGGGGTGCAGCATTTT.

In its sample, this clonotype was seen a few times. This chain links TRBV12-3 or TRBV12-4 with TRBJ1-5; D not certain. V was cut by 6 bases and J by 2 bases, with 17 bases left in between. The CDR3 loop spans 16 amino acids. CDR3 bases: TGTGCCAGCAGCGACCGGTCGCTTCTGGGCAATCAGCCCCAGCATTTT. It translates to CASSDRSLLGNQPQHF.

This clonotype has a count of ten or more. The chain is built from TRBV7-2 and TRBJ2-1; D remains ambiguous. The CDR3 has 13 amino acids. Germline lookup yields CDR1 SGHTA and CDR2 FQGNSA. The V end lost 5 bases, the J end lost 3 bases, and 8 bases lay between the germline ends. CDR3 sequence (DNA): TGTGCCAGCAGCAAGGACCTCTACAATGAGCAGTTCTTC. Translation: CASSKDLYNEQFF.

The sample holds many counts of this clonotype. The chain couples TRBV2 to TRBJ2-4, with 7 bases aligning to TRBD2. The junction had 12 bases not matched to a gene; V was cut back by 3 bases and J by 7 bases. The V gene's germline CDR1 is SNHLY and CDR2 FYNNEI. This CDR3 is 16 amino acids long. The CDR3 loop reads CASSEEVGGRRNIQYF. The CDR3 DNA sequence: TGTGCCAGCAGTGAGGAGGTGGGCGGGAGACGGAACATTCAGTACTTC.

This clonotype was picked up a small number of times. The chain recombines TRBV12-3 or TRBV12-4 with TRBJ1-1; D is perhaps TRBD1 (6 bases). V was shortened by 3 bases and J by 7 bases, with 12 bases between the two germline ends. The CDR3 length is 13 residues. DNA for the CDR3: TGTGCCAGCAGTTTCGGGGGCAAGGGTGAAGCTTTCTTT. Protein: CASSFGGKGEAFF.

This clonotype was seen a few times. V is TRBV7-9 and J is TRBJ2-3; D is unresolved. Germline V CDR1 and CDR2: SEHNR, FQNEAQ (reference sequence). Deletions cut 5 bases from V and 2 bases from J, with 14 bases between. The CDR3 is 15 residues long. CDR3 nucleotides: TGTGCCAGCAGCCTAACTACTGTCGTCACAGATACGCAGTATTTT. Its protein product is CASSLTTVVTDTQYF.

The chain joins TRBV18 to TRBJ2-1, with 7 bases fitting TRBD1. V was clipped by 0 bases and J by 9 bases; unmatched bases: 5. The CDR3 loop spans 14 amino acids. CDR1 and CDR2 from the germline V gene are KGHSH and LQKENI. Here the CDR3 DNA reads TGTGCCAGCTCACCACCCGGACAGGTCACTGAGCAGTTCTTC. This sequence encodes CASSPPGQVTEQFF. Drawing the rest from reference TRBV18 and TRBJ2-1, the complete variable domain is NAGVMQNPRHLVRRRGQEARLRCSPMKGHSHVYWYRQLPEEGLKFMVYLQKENIIDESGMPKERFSAEFPKEGPSILRIQQVVRGDSAAYFCASSPPGQVTEQFFGPGTRLTVL.

In its sample, this clonotype was seen many times. V and J are TRBV28 and TRBJ1-1; no definite D call. The V gene's germline CDR1 is MDHEN and CDR2 SYDVKM. This CDR3 has 14 residues. With 4 bases removed from V and 5 bases from J, the gap between germline ends came to 14 bases. For the CDR3, the DNA is TGTGCCAGCAGTTCCCGGTGGCCTGGGACTGAAGCTTTCTTT. It translates to CASSSRWPGTEAFF.

The chain uses TRBV6-1 and TRBJ2-7; D is undetermined. From germline, CDR1 is MNHNS and CDR2 SASEGT. The CDR3 runs 13 residues. The V and J ends lost 4 bases and 2 bases respectively, with 9 bases between them. The CDR3 nucleotides read TGTGCCAGCAGTGTGGCAAAAGCCTACGAGCAGTACTTC. It codes for CASSVAKAYEQYF.

This clonotype was counted only a few times. The chain links TRBV4-1 to TRBJ2-7, with 8 nucleotides matching TRBD2. The CDR3 contains 20 residues. V shed 4 bases, J shed 4 bases, and the junction held 24 bases outside the gene matches. Germline V CDR1 and CDR2: MGHRA, YSYEKL. CDR3 nucleotide sequence: TGCGCCAGCAGCCGAAAACAGACTAGCGACCTACTTGGGGAAGGGTACGAGCAGTACTTC. It encodes CASSRKQTSDLLGEGYEQYF.

This clonotype was seen a handful of times. The V gene is TRBV28, the J gene TRBJ2-2; a possible D gene is TRBD2 (5 bases). The CDR3 contains 17 residues. Germline values: CDR1 MDHEN, CDR2 SYDVKM. V dropped 5 bases and J dropped 2 bases, with 18 bases sitting between them. CDR3 sequence reads: CASSALSGRRNTGELFF. CDR3 bases: TGTGCCAGCAGTGCCCTAAGCGGCCGCAGAAACACCGGGGAGCTGTTTTTT.

This clonotype was recorded at least ten times. The genes are TRBV28 and TRBJ2-3, with TRBD1 matching over 10 bases. J lost 2 bases, V lost 5 bases, and 7 bases had no gene match. The CDR3 totals 16 residues. Germline V gene lookup returns CDR1 MDHEN and CDR2 SYDVKM. The CDR3 DNA sequence: TGTGCCAGCAGTCACTCGGGACAGGGGCCCACAGATACGCAGTATTTT. Its translation: CASSHSGQGPTDTQYF.

The V and J genes are TRBV24-1 and TRBJ2-5, with 8 bases that match TRBD2. In germline, CDR1 is KGHDR, CDR2 SFDVKD. Trimming removed 1 base from V and 10 bases from J; junction bases left unmatched: 10. The CDR3 is 15 amino acids. CDR3 DNA: TGTGCCACCAGTGATTTAGCTAGCGGGTACAGAAGCCAGTACTTC. It specifies CATSDLASGYRSQYF.

This clonotype was picked up many times. CDR3 sequence (DNA): TGCAGTGCTAGACTCACCTTAGCGGGGGCGTCACCCCTCCACTTT. Its translation: CSARLTLAGASPLHF. The rearrangement links TRBV20-1 to TRBJ1-6; tentatively, D is TRBD1 (6 bases). Germline V CDR1 and CDR2: DFQATT, SNEGSKA (reference sequence). V lost 2 bases and J lost 10, with 18 bases in between. CDR3 size: 15 residues.

The table lists this clonotype with many counts. This chain connects TRBV6-2 or TRBV6-3 to TRBJ2-7; 7 positions match TRBD1. Germline V gene lookup returns CDR1 MNHEY and CDR2 SVGEGT. With 6 bases clipped from V and 2 bases from J, the junction kept 10 bases outside the gene matches. CDR3 size: 15 residues. The CDR3 bases are TGTGCCAGCAGGGGGACCGGGACAGAGACCTACGAGCAGTACTTC. It yields the protein CASRGTGTETYEQYF.

This clonotype was seen a few times. The V call is TRBV5-1, the J call TRBJ1-2, with unresolved D. The germline V gene has CDR1 SGHRS and CDR2 YFSETQ. With 3 bases removed from V and 8 bases from J, the gap between germline ends came to 14 bases. This CDR3 has 13 amino acids. The CDR3 nucleotides are TGCGCCAGCAGCTCCAGGCAGGAAGGCGGCTACACCTTC. Its translation: CASSSRQEGGYTF.

This clonotype was seen a handful of times. V usage is TRBV29-1 and J usage is TRBJ1-2, with D possibly TRBD1 on 6 matching bases. CDR3 length: 12 amino acids. Trimming stripped 4 bases from V and 8 bases from J, with 14 bases between. Germline CDR1 SQVTM, CDR2 ANQGSEA. CDR3 protein: CSVVWGLEGYTF. CDR3 sequence (DNA): TGCAGCGTTGTGTGGGGGCTAGAAGGCTACACCTTC.

This clonotype was seen ten or more times. CDR3 bases: TGTGCCAGCAGTTTTAGCGGGAGGACAGATACGCAGTATTTT. This encodes CASSFSGRTDTQYF. The chain employs TRBV11-2 and TRBJ2-3; the match to TRBD2 covers 10 bases. V shed 6 bases, J shed 3 bases, and the junction held 3 bases outside the gene matches. The CDR3 spans 14 residues. Germline V gene data show CDR1 as SGHAT and CDR2 as FQNNGV.

The genes are TRBV4-2 and TRBJ1-2; possibly TRBD1 for D (6 bases). Germline V gene data show CDR1 as LGHNA and CDR2 as YNFKEQ. The ends were cut back, 0 bases at V and 3 bases at J, with 11 bases in the middle. There are 15 residues in the CDR3. CDR3 residues: CASSQDRTVHYGYTF. CDR3 DNA sequence: TGTGCCAGCAGCCAAGATCGGACAGTCCACTATGGCTACACCTTC.